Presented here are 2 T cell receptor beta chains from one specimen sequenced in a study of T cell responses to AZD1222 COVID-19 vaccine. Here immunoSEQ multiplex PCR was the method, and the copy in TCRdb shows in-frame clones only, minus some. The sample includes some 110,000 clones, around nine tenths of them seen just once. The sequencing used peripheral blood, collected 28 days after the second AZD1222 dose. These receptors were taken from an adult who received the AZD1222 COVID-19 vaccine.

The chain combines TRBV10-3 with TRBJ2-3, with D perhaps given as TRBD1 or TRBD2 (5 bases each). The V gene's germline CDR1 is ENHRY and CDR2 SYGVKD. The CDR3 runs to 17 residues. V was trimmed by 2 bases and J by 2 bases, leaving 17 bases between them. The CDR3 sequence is CAISELTGTFLTDTQYF. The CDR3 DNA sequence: TGTGCCATCAGTGAGCTCACCGGGACCTTCCTCACAGATACGCAGTATTTT.

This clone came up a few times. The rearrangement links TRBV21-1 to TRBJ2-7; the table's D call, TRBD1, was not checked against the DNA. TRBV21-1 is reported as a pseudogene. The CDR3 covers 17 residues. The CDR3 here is CASSNGTGDFFSYEQYF. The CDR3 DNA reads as TGTGCCAGCAGCAACGGGACAGGGGACTTCTTTTCCTACGAGCAGTACTTC.